The present entry profiles one TCR beta chain with its context. The data stem from a study of blood T cell repertoires in COVID-19. Study background: Collection of acute and convalescent COVID-19 samples took place in the United States, Italy and Spain.

Method: immunoSEQ multiplex PCR; TCRdb's copy keeps in-frame clones and lacks some. The top ten clones hold 1.1% to 1.5% of a sample with about 66,000 clones, around nine tenths of them seen once. The CDR3 loop spans 16 amino acids. Germline assignment: CDR1 LGHNT and CDR2 FRNRAP. The V end lost 7 bases, the J end lost 0 bases, and 17 bases lay between the germline ends. The specimen was peripheral blood. The receptor's source is a man aged 60-69 years with acute or convalescent COVID-19. This sequence joins TRBV12-5 and TRBJ2-3; D is perhaps TRBD2 (5 bases). Written as DNA, the CDR3 is TGTGCTAGTGCCCGGCCCGGGATTCCTAGCACAGATACGCAGTATTTT. This translates into CASARPGIPSTDTQYF.